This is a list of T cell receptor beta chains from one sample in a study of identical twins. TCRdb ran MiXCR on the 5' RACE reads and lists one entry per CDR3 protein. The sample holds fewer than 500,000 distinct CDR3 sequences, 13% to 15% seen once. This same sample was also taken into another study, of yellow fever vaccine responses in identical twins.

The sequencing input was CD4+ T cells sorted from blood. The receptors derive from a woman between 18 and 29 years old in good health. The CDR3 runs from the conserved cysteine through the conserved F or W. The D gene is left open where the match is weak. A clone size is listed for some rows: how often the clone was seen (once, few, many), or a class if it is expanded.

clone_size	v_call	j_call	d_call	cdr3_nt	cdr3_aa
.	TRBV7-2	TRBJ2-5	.	TGTGCCAGCAGCACTTGGACGGACGAAGAGACCCAGTACTTC	CASSTWTDEETQYF
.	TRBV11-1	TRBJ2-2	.	TGTGCCAGCAGCTCCCAACAGGAGCTGTTTTTT	CASSSQQELFF
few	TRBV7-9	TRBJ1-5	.	TGTGCCAGCAGCACCACCGACAGATATAGCAATCAGCCCCAGCATTTT	CASSTTDRYSNQPQHF
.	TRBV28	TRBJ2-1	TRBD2	TGTGCCAGCAGTTCCACTAGCGTCTCCTACAATGAGCAGTTCTTC	CASSSTSVSYNEQFF
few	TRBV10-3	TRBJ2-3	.	TGTGCCATCAGTGATGGGTTAGTCGGAGATACGCAGTATTTT	CAISDGLVGDTQYF
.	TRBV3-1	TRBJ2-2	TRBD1	TGTGCCAGCAGCCAAGTTGGGACAGGGGGTAACACCGGGGAGCTGTTTTTT	CASSQVGTGGNTGELFF
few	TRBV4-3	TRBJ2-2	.	TGCGCCAGCAGCCAAGACCCAGTTTCACCCGGGGAGCTGTTTTTT	CASSQDPVSPGELFF
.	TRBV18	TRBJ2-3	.	TGTGCCAGCTCACCACCTGGGTCGCCAGATACGCAGTATTTT	CASSPPGSPDTQYF
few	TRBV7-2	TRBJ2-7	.	TGTGCCAGCAGCTTAGGGGTACCCTCCTACGAGCAGTACTTC	CASSLGVPSYEQYF
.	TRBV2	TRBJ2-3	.	TGTGCCAGCGGGCAGGCCTACACAGATACGCAGTATTTT	CASGQAYTDTQYF
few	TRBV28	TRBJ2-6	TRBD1	TGTGCCAGCAGTTTCGGACAGGGAGGATCCGGGGCCAACGTCCTGACTTTC	CASSFGQGGSGANVLTF
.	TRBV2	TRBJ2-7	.	TGTGCCAGCAGTAACCGGGTAACGTCGCAGTACTTC	CASSNRVTSQYF
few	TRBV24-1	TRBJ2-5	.	TGTGCCACCAGTGATAGCCGAGAGACCCAGTACTTC	CATSDSRETQYF
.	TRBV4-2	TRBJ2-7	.	TGTGCCAGCAGCCTTGGGAATGGGCGGGACGAGCAGTACTTC	CASSLGNGRDEQYF
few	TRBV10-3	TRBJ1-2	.	TGTGCCATCAGTGGCGACAGCCGGGCGGGGGGCTACACCTTC	CAISGDSRAGGYTF
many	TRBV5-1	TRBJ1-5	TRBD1	TGCGCCAGCAGCTTAAGGGGGCTCGATCAGCCCCAGCATTTT	CASSLRGLDQPQHF
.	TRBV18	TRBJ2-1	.	TGTGCCAGCTCACCACCTCCAGAGTACAATGAGCAGTTCTTC	CASSPPPEYNEQFF
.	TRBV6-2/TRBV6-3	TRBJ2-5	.	TGTGCCAGCATCCGAGGAGGGAGGGAGACCCAGTACTTC	CASIRGGRETQYF
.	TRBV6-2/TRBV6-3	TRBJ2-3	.	TGTGCCAGCACCAGTAGCGGAACCCAGACAGATACGCAGTATTTT	CASTSSGTQTDTQYF
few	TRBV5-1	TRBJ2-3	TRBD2	TGCGCCAGCAGCGCCGGGACTAGCGGGCCGGGCTTCACAGATACGCAGTATTTT	CASSAGTSGPGFTDTQYF
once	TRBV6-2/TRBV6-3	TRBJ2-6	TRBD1	TGTGCCAGCAGTTCCGGGACAGGGAGAACTCTGGGAGGGGCCAACGTCCTGACTTTC	CASSSGTGRTLGGANVLTF
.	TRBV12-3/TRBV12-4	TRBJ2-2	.	TGTGCCAGCAGTTTCGGAAGCCGCGCCGGGGAGCTGTTTTTT	CASSFGSRAGELFF
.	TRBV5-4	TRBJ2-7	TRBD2	TGTGCCAGCAGCTTGCAAGCGGGGGGGTACGAGCAGTACTTC	CASSLQAGGYEQYF
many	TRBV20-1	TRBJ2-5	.	TGCAGTCCATTAACAGCGCACCAAGAGACCCAGTACTTC	CSPLTAHQETQYF
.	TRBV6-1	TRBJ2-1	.	TGTGCCAGCTACCACCCTGCTAGTGGCTACAATGAGCAGTTCTTC	CASYHPASGYNEQFF
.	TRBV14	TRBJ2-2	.	TGTGCCAGCAGCCATGCGAAACGTTCGAACACCGGGGAGCTGTTTTTT	CASSHAKRSNTGELFF
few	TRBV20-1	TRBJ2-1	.	TGCAGTGCTAGGCTAGGAGGCGGTGAGCAGTTCTTC	CSARLGGGEQFF
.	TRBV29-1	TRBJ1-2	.	TGCAGCGTTGGTAGTAATAATGGCTACACCTTC	CSVGSNNGYTF
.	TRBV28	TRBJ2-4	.	TGTGCCAGCAGTTTATTTGGCCCAATAAACATTCAGTACTTC	CASSLFGPINIQYF
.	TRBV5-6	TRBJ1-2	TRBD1	TGTGCCAGCAGCTTGGATCTCCAGGGGGCGAATGGCTACACCTTC	CASSLDLQGANGYTF
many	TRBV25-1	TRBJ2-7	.	TGTGCCAGCAGTGAATACGCAGCCTACGAGCAGTACTTC	CASSEYAAYEQYF
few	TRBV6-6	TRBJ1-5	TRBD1	TGTGCCAGCAGGGGACAGAAAAAGAAGCCCCAGCATTTT	CASRGQKKKPQHF
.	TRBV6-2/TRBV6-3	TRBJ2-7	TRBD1	TGTGCCAGCAGTTCACCGGACAGGGCCGACTACGAGCAGTACTTC	CASSSPDRADYEQYF
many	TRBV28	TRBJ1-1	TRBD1	TGTGCCAGCGATCCGACAGGGGCGGTCACTGAAGCTTTCTTT	CASDPTGAVTEAFF
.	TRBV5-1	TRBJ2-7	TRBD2	TGCGCCAGCAGCTTGGCAGCGGGGGCGACCTACGAGCAGTACTTC	CASSLAAGATYEQYF
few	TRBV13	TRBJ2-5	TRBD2	TGTGCCAGCAGCCTCCGTCGAGGATTCGAGCGGGAGAATGAGACCCAGTACTTC	CASSLRRGFERENETQYF
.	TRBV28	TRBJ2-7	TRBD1	TGTGCCAGCAGCCCCACTCTTACAGGGGGCGAGCAGTACTTC	CASSPTLTGGEQYF
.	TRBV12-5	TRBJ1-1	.	TGTGCTAGTGGTTTGGTTTGGGACGGACGTCAGAACACTGAAGCTTTCTTT	CASGLVWDGRQNTEAFF
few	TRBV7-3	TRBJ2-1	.	TGTGCCAGCAGCTTAGGAGGGAAGGAGCAGTTCTTC	CASSLGGKEQFF
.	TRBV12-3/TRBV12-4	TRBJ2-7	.	TGTGCCAGCCAGGGGGGAGTGACCTACGAGCAGTACTTC	CASQGGVTYEQYF
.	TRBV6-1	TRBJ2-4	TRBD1	TGTGCCAGCAGTCAGGTCGAAGGGGGCCTGAAAGACATTCAGTACTTC	CASSQVEGGLKDIQYF
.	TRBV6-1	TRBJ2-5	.	TGTGCCAGCAATCCGGGGGCGAAACAAGAGACCCAGTACTTC	CASNPGAKQETQYF
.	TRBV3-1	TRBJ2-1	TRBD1	TGTGCCAGCAGCCAGAACAGGGGGTCCACCCGAAGCTCCTACAATGAGCAGTTCTTC	CASSQNRGSTRSSYNEQFF
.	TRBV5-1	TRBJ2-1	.	TGCGCCAGCAGCTTGGAAACAGGGATACCCTACAATGAGCAGTTCTTC	CASSLETGIPYNEQFF
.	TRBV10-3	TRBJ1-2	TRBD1	TGTGCCATCAGTAGGACAGGGGGCAACTATGGCTACACCTTC	CAISRTGGNYGYTF
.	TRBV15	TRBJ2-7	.	TGTGCCACCAGCAGAGATAGTAAGGGTGGCCTCTCCTACGAGCAGTACTTC	CATSRDSKGGLSYEQYF
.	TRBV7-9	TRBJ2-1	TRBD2	TGTGCCAGCAGCTTAGGACTAGCGGACCACAATGAGCAGTTCTTC	CASSLGLADHNEQFF
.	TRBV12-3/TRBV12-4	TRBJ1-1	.	TGTGCCAGCAGTTCTCTTGGGGGAGGGAACACTGAAGCTTTCTTT	CASSSLGGGNTEAFF
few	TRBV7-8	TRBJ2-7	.	TGTGCCAGCAGCTTGGCAACAAAAGCCTACGAGCAGTACTTC	CASSLATKAYEQYF
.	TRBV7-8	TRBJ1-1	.	TGTGCCAGCAGCACACCATTCAGGCGGAACACTGAAGCTTTCTTT	CASSTPFRRNTEAFF
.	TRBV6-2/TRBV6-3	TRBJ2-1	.	TGTGCCAGCAGTTACGGGCTGGGTTTTTTTTCGGGTGAGCAGTTCTTC	CASSYGLGFFSGEQFF
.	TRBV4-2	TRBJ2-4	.	TGTGCCAGCAGCCAAGAACGGACTGGGTCTCAGTACTTC	CASSQERTGSQYF
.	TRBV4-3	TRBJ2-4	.	TGCGCCAGCAGCCAGACAGTAGCCAAAAACATTCAGTACTTC	CASSQTVAKNIQYF
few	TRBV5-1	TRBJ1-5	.	TGCGCCAGCAGCTTGGCCTTGGGATACGGGGGAAGCAATCAGCCCCAGCATTTT	CASSLALGYGGSNQPQHF
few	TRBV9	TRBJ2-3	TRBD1	TGTGCCAGCAGCGCGGGACAGGGGGCGCAGGAAGATACGCAGTATTTT	CASSAGQGAQEDTQYF
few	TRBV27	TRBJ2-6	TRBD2	TGTGCCAGCAGTTCCCCCGGACGGGGGGGTGGGGCCAACGTCCTGACTTTC	CASSSPGRGGGANVLTF
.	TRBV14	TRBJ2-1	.	TGTGCCAGCAGCCACCCCACAGGGCGACACAATGAGCAGTTCTTC	CASSHPTGRHNEQFF
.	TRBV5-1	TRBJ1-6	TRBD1	TGCGCCAGCAGCTCGGAAGGGACAGTGAATTCACCCCTCCACTTT	CASSSEGTVNSPLHF
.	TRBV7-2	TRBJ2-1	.	TGTGCCAGCAGACCTCCGACGAGGCACAATGAGCAGTTCTTC	CASRPPTRHNEQFF